This record concerns one T cell receptor (beta chain) sequence. Its binding antigen is unknown. No quality values exist for individual bases; no much larger clone is one base distant. Using the deep immunoSEQ assay, multiplex PCR amplified TCR CDR3 regions from genomic DNA. Extracted genomic DNA from each cell subset was distributed evenly across all wells of several immunoSEQ 96-well plates, and each plate was treated as a replicate. Each replicate PCR for sorted subsets received about 180 ng genomic DNA, equal to 30,000 or so T cell genomes. The purified libraries were quantified using a Qubit 3.0 fluorometer, sized with a Bioanalyzer 2100, and then quantified again using the KAPA Library Quantification kit. A separate single-read 150-cycle Illumina NextSeq 550 flow cell was used to sequence each immunoSEQ 96-well plate. The original methods were these. The immunoSEQ output contained only junctional sequences without quality scores, so filtering could not match that applied to full-length reads. To assign V/J genes and CDR3, sequences were annotated using PyIR, a Python wrapper for IgBLAST v1.9, with IMGT germline references. Reads were removed for weak V/J assignments (E-value above 1e-6), missing CDR3, stop codons, out-of-frame junctions, or ambiguous translated residues. V3J clonotypes were defined as sequences sharing the same inferred V gene, J gene, and CDR3 amino acid sequence. Percentage overlap between repertoires was calculated by dividing the number of shared unique clonotypes by the size of the smaller repertoire. Richness of each repertoire was evaluated using RTK rarefaction, the Chao1 estimator, and Recon v2.1 estimates of unobserved clonotypes. Generation probabilities were computed with OLGA for all TCRbeta clonotypes obtained by the gDNA method from four donors. TCRdb provides this immuneACCESS table in a form limited to in-frame rearrangements. Some clones are lacking; in checked studies, under half of them reflect an unresolved V gene, and why the rest are absent is not known. Clone size and V and J calls were adopted from that table, with D and trimming inferred from the DNA. The sample table contains about 960,000 clones; only one count was recorded for over 75% of them. The ten top clones hold roughly 1.5% of the sample.

The data originate from a study of shared clonotypes between healthy human individuals (dated by TCRdb to 2018 to 2020). As for the study more broadly: The cohort included three men and two women between 18 and 49 years of age. Per donor, three plates each were used for CD4 naive and CD4 memory, two for CD8 naive, and one for CD8 memory. To estimate repertoire size and how much clonotypes are shared between individuals, the study performed deep sequencing of blood TCR repertoires from a few healthy adults. Libraries were prepared and TCR repertoires were sequenced by different laboratories using diverse techniques, in order to increase sequencing depth and limit assay-specific biases. Leukapheresis yielded between about 0.94 and 8.9 billion PBMCs per donor.

Beyond this particular receptor, the publication reports: Because the study included only a small number of donors, the genetic and exposure-history diversity represented was limited. Pairwise subsampling indicated that sequencing depth was expected to affect the degree of clonotype sharing among donors. Estimated clonotype richness was generally larger for naive than for memory subsets. Sampling was restricted to blood, and TCR repertoires in tissue are likely to differ from TCR repertoires in blood. Even with the large sequencing depth, rarefaction of the sorted-subset datasets indicated that sequencing was incomplete. Across a handful of donors, roughly 5.4% of naive CD4, approximately 3.5% of naive CD8, about 2% of memory CD4, and roughly 0.4% of memory CD8 clonotypes were shared. Compared with non-shared clonotypes, clonotypes shared by all four sorted-subset donors had higher generation probabilities.

The donors were healthy, HIV-negative adults who had no recently reported acute infections or vaccinations. Every donor was a Caucasian adult living in Nashville, Tennessee, USA. CD4+ T cells were enriched by magnetic negative selection; naive cells were then positively selected on CD45RA, and the negative fraction formed the memory subset. Blood was obtained by leukapheresis, after which PBMCs were separated by Ficoll-Histopaque density gradient centrifugation and cryopreserved in liquid nitrogen vapor phase. Purity and quantity of every magnetically sorted T cell population were checked by analytical flow cytometry. From each sorted fraction, genomic DNA was isolated and quantified by UV absorbance on a Nanodrop 2000c. The clonotype comes from a man between 18 and 29 years old in good health. The source material was memory CD4+ T cells sorted from blood. The cell subset or site label here, explained by the study, means: CD45RA-negative fraction.

CDR3 protein: CASKRSGGNTGELFF. The DNA reads TGTGCCAGCAAGAGGAGCGGGGGTAACACCGGGGAGCTGTTTTTT. In this chain, TRBV2 is recombined with TRBJ2-2; 8 nucleotides in the junction match TRBD2. According to the germline V gene, CDR1 reads SNHLY and CDR2 reads FYNNEI. CDR3 length: 15 amino acids, cysteine to phenylalanine. Only CDR3 DNA is held: 45 bases, read in frame from base 1. Relative to germline, V is missing 7 bases and J is missing 2 bases, with 6 bases of the junction outside any gene match.